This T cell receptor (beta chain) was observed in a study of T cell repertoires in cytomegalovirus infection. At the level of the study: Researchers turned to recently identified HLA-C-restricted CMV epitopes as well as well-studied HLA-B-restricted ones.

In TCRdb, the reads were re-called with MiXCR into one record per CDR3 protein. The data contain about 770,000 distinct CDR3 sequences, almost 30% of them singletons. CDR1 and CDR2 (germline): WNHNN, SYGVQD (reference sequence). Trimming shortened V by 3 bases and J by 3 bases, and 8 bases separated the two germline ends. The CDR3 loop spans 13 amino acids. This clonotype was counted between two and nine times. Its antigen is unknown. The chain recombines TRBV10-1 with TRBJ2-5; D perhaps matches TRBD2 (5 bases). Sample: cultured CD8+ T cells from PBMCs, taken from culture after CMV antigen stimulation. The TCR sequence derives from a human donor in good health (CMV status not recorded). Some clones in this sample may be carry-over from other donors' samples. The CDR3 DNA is TGCGCCAGCAGTGAACTGGGAGAAGAGACCCAGTACTTC. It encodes CASSELGEETQYF.